The 7 T cell receptor beta chains given below trace back to one sample, sequenced in a study of blood T cell repertoires in COVID-19. TCRdb's table, derived via immunoSEQ multiplex PCR, lists solely in-frame clones and lacks some. There are fewer than 85,000 clones in the sample; about nine tenths occur only once, and approximately 10% lies in the top ten. The sequenced sample was peripheral blood. The receptor source for this set is a human donor in a cohort sampled during active COVID-19.

This chain joins TRBV7-2 and TRBJ1-2, with D tentatively TRBD1 (6 bases). This CDR3 is 14 amino acids long. The ends were cut back, 11 bases at V and 8 bases at J, with 24 bases in the middle. The V gene's germline CDR1 is SGHTA and CDR2 FQGNSA. The CDR3: CASRGGGNTGGYTF. The CDR3 DNA reads TGTGCCTCCAGGGGCGGGGGCAATACGGGAGGCTACACCTTC.

The rearrangement uses TRBV2 and TRBJ2-7; perhaps TRBD2 as D (6 bases). Germline values: CDR1 SNHLY, CDR2 FYNNEI. Trimming removed 6 bases from V and 6 bases from J, with 21 bases in between. This CDR3 has 15 amino acids. CDR3 sequence reads: CASRINRGTPSEQYF. The CDR3 nucleotides read TGTGCCAGCAGAATCAATAGAGGGACTCCCTCCGAGCAGTACTTC.

The chain joins TRBV5-3 to TRBJ2-1, with a weak D call TRBD1 (6 bases). TRBV5-3 is marked as an open reading frame, function uncertain. V lost 3 bases, J lost 3 bases, and 10 bases lay in between. The CDR3 sequence is 14 residues long. The CDR3 protein is CARSCSDSYNEQFF. The CDR3, as DNA: TGTGCCAGAAGCTGCTCGGACAGCTACAATGAGCAGTTCTTC.

V usage is TRBV4-2 and J usage is TRBJ2-1; 9 nucleotides align to TRBD1. The CDR3 has 17 amino acids. The germline gives CDR1 LGHNA, CDR2 YNFKEQ. The junction had 8 bases not matched to a gene; V was cut back by 0 bases and J by 5 bases. The CDR3 DNA follows: TGTGCCAGCAGCCAAGAGGCGACAGGGGGGACCAACAATGAGCAGTTCTTC. It specifies CASSQEATGGTNNEQFF.

The genes are TRBV5-1 and TRBJ2-2; the D gene is possibly TRBD1 (5 bases). V was trimmed by 4 bases and J by 1 base, leaving 8 bases between them. CDR1 and CDR2 (germline): SGHRS, YFSETQ. CDR3 length equals 14 residues. The CDR3 DNA sequence: TGCGCCAGCAGCGCCGACAGGAACACCGGGGAGCTGTTTTTT. It codes for CASSADRNTGELFF.

The count of this clone is one. The CDR3 sequence: CASSLVQGEQYF. The CDR3 bases are TGCGCCAGCAGCTTGGTACAGGGCGAGCAGTACTTC. The chain joins TRBV5-1 to TRBJ2-7; D is possibly TRBD1 (6 bases). Germline V gene sequence: CDR1 SGHRS, CDR2 YFSETQ. This CDR3 is built from 12 residues. Trimming pared 0 bases from V and 6 bases from J, leaving 7 bases between.

The V call is TRBV7-9, the J call TRBJ1-4; D is uncertain. Germline CDR1 is SEHNR and CDR2 is FQNEAQ (reference sequence). The CDR3 runs 16 residues. Trimming left V 3 bases short and J 5 bases short, with 16 bases between. The CDR3 is CASSFPPTVLNEKLFF. The CDR3 nucleotides read TGTGCCAGCAGCTTTCCCCCTACGGTCCTAAATGAAAAACTGTTTTTT.